This paragraph covers one TCR beta chain sequence. Its antigen remains unidentified. No much larger clone exists at a distance of one base, and base qualities are not known. The data are from a study of radiation and T cells in renal cell carcinoma (dated by TCRdb to 2020 to 2022). Context from the whole study: TCR beta sequencing covered 50 or so samples in total, comprising some 25 tumors and about 27 peripheral blood samples. In the 40 to 55 samples combined, around 3.9 million unique CDR3 nucleotide sequences were found, encoding about 2,700,000 unique CDR3 amino acid sequences. On the study overall, not on this receptor specifically: Because only small tumor regions of roughly 1 g were available, intratumoral heterogeneity was not captured. Compared with control tumors, irradiated tumors had a greater number of dominant CDR3 motifs, and those motifs took up a bigger portion of the repertoire. Irradiated tumors showed higher TCR clonality than controls, with the top 100 clonotypes averaging around 50% of the repertoire versus about 45% in nephrectomy-only tumors. The single-armed trial design could not address effects of radiation dose or scheduling on the TCR repertoire.

Interpreted using the paper, the time point label stands for: tumor resected at nephrectomy. The sample's treatment or condition, from its label and the paper: treatment-naive control, cytoreductive nephrectomy. The control tumors were taken from treatment-naive renal cell carcinoma patients who had cytoreductive nephrectomy with no earlier radiation. Renal cell carcinoma with clear cell pathology was present in all patients. The control tumors used for TCR sequencing were from 4 females and 11 to 12 males, were resected between the early 2010s and the mid-2010s, and had a median patient age of approximately 56 years (range about 40 to 90). Tumors were dissociated mechanically, digested with collagenase/hyaluronidase at 37 degrees C, processed in gentleMACS C tubes, and stored in liquid nitrogen. Genomic DNA for TCR sequencing was prepared using the QIAamp DNA Blood Mini Kit (Qiagen). The analyses included only samples that passed all quality control checks.

V is clipped by 3 bases and J by 8 bases, and the sequence between their germline boundaries is 13 bases long. There are 13 amino acids in the CDR3, from cysteine to phenylalanine inclusive. Only the CDR3 DNA stays, 39 bases, in frame from base 1. CDR1 ENHRY and CDR2 SYGVKD were looked up in the germline V gene. TCR beta libraries were generated from genomic DNA with the immunoSEQ kit, following the manufacturer's recommendations. To prepare libraries, a first multiplex PCR with proprietary primers was run, followed by a second PCR that added unique barcodes, and a bead cleanup was done after each round. A kit-provided positive control reaction and a negative control reaction were included in every sample batch. The final libraries underwent checking on an Agilent 4200 TapeStation D1000 ScreenTape, volumetric pooling, and quantification by qPCR. Sequencing ran on an Illumina NextSeq500 with a MidOutput 150-cycle cartridge, using 156 Read1 and 15 Index1 cycles with kit custom primers. The pooled library was loaded at approximately 1 pM, with an approximately 20% PhiX control spiked in. The paper's data handling went like this. Vendor-processed data were analyzed in R, with a clonotype defined as all T cells sharing the same CDR3 nucleotide sequence. In the clone abundance analyses, frequencies were normalized to the 10,000 most abundant clones in each sample. Public T cell clones, which averaged fewer than five per sample, were excluded before analysis. Dominant motifs were analyzed with ImmunoMap using the PAM10 matrix, a gap penalty of 30, and a homology threshold of 0.3, and motifs with a cumulative frequency of at least 0.01 were considered dominant. TCRdb provides this immuneACCESS table in a form limited to in-frame rearrangements. Some clones are lacking; in checked studies, under half of them reflect an unresolved V gene, and why the rest are absent is not known. V and J calls and clone size are those listed in that table; D and trimming were worked out from the DNA. The sample data list more than 14,000 clones, and 62% of these were observed just once. The ten top clones hold 15% to 20% of the sample.

The chain is assembled from TRBV10-3 and TRBJ1-1; the D segment cannot be called with confidence. Sequenced here: tumor tissue, sampled from a patient whose treatment was nephrectomy without radiotherapy. This receptor was identified in a man aged 60 to 75 with renal cell carcinoma. The sequenced DNA is TGTGCCATCAGTGATGGGTGGGCAAGCGAAGCTTTCTTT. It is translated as CAISDGWASEAFF.